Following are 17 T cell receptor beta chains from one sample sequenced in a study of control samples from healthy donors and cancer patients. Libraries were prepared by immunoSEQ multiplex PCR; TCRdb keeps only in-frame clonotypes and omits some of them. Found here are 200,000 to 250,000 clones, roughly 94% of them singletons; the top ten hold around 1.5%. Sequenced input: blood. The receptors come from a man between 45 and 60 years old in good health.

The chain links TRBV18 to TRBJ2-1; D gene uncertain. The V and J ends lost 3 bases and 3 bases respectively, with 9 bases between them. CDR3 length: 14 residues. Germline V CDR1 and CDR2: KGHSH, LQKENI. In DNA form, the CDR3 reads TGTGCCAGCTCACCTAGTCACAGCTACAATGAGCAGTTCTTC. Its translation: CASSPSHSYNEQFF.

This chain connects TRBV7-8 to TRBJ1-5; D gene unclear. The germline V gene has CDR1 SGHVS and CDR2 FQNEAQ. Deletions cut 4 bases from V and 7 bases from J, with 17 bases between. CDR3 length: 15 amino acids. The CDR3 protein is CASSSLKGREQPQHF. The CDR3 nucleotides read TGTGCCAGCAGCTCATTGAAGGGCAGAGAACAGCCCCAGCATTTT. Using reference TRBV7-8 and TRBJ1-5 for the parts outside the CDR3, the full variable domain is GAGVSQSPRYKVAKRGQDVALRCDPISGHVSLFWYQQALGQGPEFLTYFQNEAQLDKSGLPSDRFFAERPEGSVSTLKIQRTQQEDSAVYLCASSSLKGREQPQHFGDGTRLSIL.

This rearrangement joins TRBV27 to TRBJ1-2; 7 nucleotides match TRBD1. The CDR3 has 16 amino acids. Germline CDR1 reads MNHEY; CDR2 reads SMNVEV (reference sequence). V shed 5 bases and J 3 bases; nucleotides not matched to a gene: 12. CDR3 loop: CASSRTAFGQDYGYTF. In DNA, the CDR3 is TGTGCCAGCAGTCGAACCGCCTTTGGACAGGACTATGGCTACACCTTC.

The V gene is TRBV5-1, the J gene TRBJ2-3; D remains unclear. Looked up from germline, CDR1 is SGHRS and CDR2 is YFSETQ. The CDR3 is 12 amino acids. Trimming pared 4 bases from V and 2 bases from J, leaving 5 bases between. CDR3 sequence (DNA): TGCGCCAGCAGCCCGAACACAGATACGCAGTATTTT. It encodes CASSPNTDTQYF. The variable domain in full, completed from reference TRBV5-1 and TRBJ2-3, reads KAGVTQTPRYLIKTRGQQVTLSCSPISGHRSVSWYQQTPGQGLQFLFEYFSETQRNKGNFPGRFSGRQFSNSRSEMNVSTLELGDSALYLCASSPNTDTQYFGPGTRLTVL.

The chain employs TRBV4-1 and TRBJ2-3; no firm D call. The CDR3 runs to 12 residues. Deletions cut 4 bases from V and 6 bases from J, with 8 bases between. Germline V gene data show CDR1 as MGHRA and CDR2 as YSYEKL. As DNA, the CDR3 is TGCGCCAGCAGCCCGTCCCGGGATACGCAGTATTTT. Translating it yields CASSPSRDTQYF.

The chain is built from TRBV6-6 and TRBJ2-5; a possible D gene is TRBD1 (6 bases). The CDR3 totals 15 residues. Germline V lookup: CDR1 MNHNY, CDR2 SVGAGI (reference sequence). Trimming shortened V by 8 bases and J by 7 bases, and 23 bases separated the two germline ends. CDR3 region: CASSPVGAAAGTQYF. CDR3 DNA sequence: TGTGCCAGCTCCCCGGTGGGGGCTGCGGCTGGGACCCAGTACTTC.

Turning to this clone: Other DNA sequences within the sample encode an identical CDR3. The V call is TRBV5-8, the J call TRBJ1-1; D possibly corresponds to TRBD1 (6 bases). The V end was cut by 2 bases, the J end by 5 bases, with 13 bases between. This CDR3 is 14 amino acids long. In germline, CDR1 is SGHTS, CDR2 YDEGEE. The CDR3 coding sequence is TGTGCCAGCAGCTTAGGGGGGCGGGGGACTGAAGCTTTCTTT. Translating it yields CASSLGGRGTEAFF. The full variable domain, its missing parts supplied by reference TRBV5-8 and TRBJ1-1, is EAGVTQSPTHLIKTRGQQATLRCSPISGHTSVYWYQQALGLGLQFLLWYDEGEERNRGNFPPRFSGRQFPNYSSELNVNALELEDSALYLCASSLGGRGTEAFFGQGTRLTVV.

The CDR3 loop reads CASSGGHGSADTQYF. CDR3 in DNA: TGCGCCAGCAGCGGGGGACATGGGTCAGCGGATACGCAGTATTTT. The chain uses TRBV4-1 and TRBJ2-3, with D perhaps matching TRBD1 (6 bases). Trimming cost V 5 bases and J 6 bases, with 18 bases left between them. CDR3 length: 15 residues. Per the germline V gene, CDR1 is MGHRA and CDR2 is YSYEKL.

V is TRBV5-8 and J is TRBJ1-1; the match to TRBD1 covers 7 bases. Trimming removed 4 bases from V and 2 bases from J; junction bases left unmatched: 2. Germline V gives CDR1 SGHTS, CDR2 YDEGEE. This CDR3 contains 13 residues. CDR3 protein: CASSRDSNTEAFF. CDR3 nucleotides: TGTGCCAGCAGCCGGGACAGCAACACTGAAGCTTTCTTT.

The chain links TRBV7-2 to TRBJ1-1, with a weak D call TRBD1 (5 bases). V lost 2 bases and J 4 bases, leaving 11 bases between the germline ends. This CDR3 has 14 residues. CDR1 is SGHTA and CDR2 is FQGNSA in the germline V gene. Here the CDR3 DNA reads TGTGCCAGCAGCTTATTGAAGGGGCCCACTGAAGCTTTCTTT. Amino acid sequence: CASSLLKGPTEAFF.

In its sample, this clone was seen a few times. CDR3 sequence reads: CASSQDRSNQPQHF. In nucleotides, the CDR3 is TGTGCCAGCAGTCAGGACAGGAGCAATCAGCCCCAGCATTTT. The V gene is TRBV28, the J gene TRBJ1-5; 7 nucleotides line up with TRBD1. CDR1 is MDHEN and CDR2 is SYDVKM in the germline V gene. CDR3 size: 14 residues. V lost 5 bases and J lost 1; bases outside the gene matches: 2.

The CDR3 reads CASSLEGYRGNEKLFF. The DNA for the CDR3 is TGCGCCAGCAGCTTGGAGGGGTACAGGGGGAATGAAAAACTGTTTTTT. The V call is TRBV5-1, the J call TRBJ1-4, with 8 positions matching TRBD1. J was trimmed by 5 bases and V by 0 bases; bases with no gene match: 6. The CDR3 runs to 16 residues. Germline loops: CDR1 SGHRS, CDR2 YFSETQ. Filled out from reference TRBV5-1 and TRBJ1-4, the complete variable domain reads KAGVTQTPRYLIKTRGQQVTLSCSPISGHRSVSWYQQTPGQGLQFLFEYFSETQRNKGNFPGRFSGRQFSNSRSEMNVSTLELGDSALYLCASSLEGYRGNEKLFFGSGTQLSVL.

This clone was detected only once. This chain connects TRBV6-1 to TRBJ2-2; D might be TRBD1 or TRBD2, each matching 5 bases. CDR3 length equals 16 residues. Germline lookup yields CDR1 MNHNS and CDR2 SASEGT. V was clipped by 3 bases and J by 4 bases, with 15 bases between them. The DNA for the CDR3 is TGTGCCAGCAGTGACCCGGGGACCCGGGGCACCGGGGAGCTGTTTTTT. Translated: CASSDPGTRGTGELFF.

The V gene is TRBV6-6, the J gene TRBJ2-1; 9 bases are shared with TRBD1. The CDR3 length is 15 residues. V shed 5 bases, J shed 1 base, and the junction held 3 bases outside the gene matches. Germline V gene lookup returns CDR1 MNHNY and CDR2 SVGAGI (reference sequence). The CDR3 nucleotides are TGTGCCAGCAGTCACAGGGGGCAATCCTACAATGAGCAGTTCTTC. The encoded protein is CASSHRGQSYNEQFF.

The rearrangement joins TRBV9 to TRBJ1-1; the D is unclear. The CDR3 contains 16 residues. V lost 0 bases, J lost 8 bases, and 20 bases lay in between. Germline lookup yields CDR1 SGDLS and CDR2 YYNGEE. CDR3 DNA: TGTGCCAGCAGCGTAGGGATCTCTTACCCCTTCGACGAAGCTTTCTTT. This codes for CASSVGISYPFDEAFF.

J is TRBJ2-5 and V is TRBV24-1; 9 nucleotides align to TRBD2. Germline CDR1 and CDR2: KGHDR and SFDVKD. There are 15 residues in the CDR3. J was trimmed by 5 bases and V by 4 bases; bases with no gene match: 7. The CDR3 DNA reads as TGTGCCACCAGTGACTCAGCGGGGGGCGGGGAGACCCAGTACTTC. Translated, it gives CATSDSAGGGETQYF.

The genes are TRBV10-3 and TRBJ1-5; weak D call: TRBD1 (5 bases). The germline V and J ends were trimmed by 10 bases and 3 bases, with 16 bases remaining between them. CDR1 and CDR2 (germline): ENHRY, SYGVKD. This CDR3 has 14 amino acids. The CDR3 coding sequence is TGTGCCACCAGGGACGGGGGTTTCAATCAGCCCCAGCATTTT. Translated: CATRDGGFNQPQHF.